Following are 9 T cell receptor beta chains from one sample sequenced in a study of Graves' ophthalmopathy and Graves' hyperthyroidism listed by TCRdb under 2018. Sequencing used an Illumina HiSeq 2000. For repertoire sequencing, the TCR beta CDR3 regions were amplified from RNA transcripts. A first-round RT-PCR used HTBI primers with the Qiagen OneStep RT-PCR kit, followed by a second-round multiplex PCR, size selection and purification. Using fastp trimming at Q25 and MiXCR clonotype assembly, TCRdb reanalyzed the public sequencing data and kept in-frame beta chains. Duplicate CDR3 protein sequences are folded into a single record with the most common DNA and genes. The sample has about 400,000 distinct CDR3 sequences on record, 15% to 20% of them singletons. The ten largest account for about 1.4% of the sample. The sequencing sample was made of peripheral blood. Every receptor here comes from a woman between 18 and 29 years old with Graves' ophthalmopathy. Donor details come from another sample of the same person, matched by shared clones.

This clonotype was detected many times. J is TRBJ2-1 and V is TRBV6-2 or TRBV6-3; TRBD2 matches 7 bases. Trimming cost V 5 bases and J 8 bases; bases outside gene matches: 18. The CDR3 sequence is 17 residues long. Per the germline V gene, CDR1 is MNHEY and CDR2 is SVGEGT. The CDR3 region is CASSPAGLADKSHEQFF. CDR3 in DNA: TGTGCCAGCAGTCCCGCGGGGCTAGCGGATAAGTCCCATGAGCAGTTCTTC.

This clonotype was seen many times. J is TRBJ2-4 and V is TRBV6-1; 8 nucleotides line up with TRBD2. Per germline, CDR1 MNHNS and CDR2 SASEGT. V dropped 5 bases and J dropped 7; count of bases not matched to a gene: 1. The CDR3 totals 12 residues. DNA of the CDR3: TGTGCCAGCAGTCGGGAGGGGAACATTCAGTACTTC. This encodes CASSREGNIQYF.

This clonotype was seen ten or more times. The CDR3, as DNA: TGTGCCAGCAGTTGGGGACAGGGTGTTACGGGCACTGAAGCTTTCTTT. Translation: CASSWGQGVTGTEAFF. This chain links TRBV27 with TRBJ1-1; 9 bases align to TRBD1. V lost 4 bases, J lost 4 bases, and 10 bases stayed unmatched. The CDR3 spans 16 residues. The germline V gene has CDR1 MNHEY and CDR2 SMNVEV (reference sequence).

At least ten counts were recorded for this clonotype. The CDR3 is CASKDTGELFF. DNA for the CDR3: TGTGCCAGCAAAGACACCGGGGAGCTGTTTTTT. The chain combines TRBV2 with TRBJ2-2; no firm D call. This CDR3 spans 11 amino acids. The V gene lost 7 bases and the J gene lost 3 bases, with 3 bases spanning the gap. Germline V gives CDR1 SNHLY, CDR2 FYNNEI. The entire variable domain, with the rest obtained from reference TRBV2 and TRBJ2-2, is as follows: EPEVTQTPSHQVTQMGQEVILRCVPISNHLYFYWYRQILGQKVEFLVSFYNNEISEKSEIFDDQFSVERPDGSNFTLKIRSTKLEDSAMYFCASKDTGELFFGEGSRLTVL.

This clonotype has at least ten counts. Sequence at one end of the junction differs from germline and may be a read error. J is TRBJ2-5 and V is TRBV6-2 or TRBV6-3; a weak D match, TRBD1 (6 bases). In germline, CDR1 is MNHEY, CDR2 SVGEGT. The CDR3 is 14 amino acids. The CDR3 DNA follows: TGTGCCAGCAGTTACAGGGACATCCAAAAGACCCAGTACTTC. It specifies CASSYRDIQKTQYF.

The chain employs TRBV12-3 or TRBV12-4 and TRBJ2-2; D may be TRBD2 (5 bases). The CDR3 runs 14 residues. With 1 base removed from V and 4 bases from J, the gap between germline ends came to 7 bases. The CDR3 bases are TGTGCCAGCAGTTTAGGAGGGCTCACCGGGGAGCTGTTTTTT. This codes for CASSLGGLTGELFF.

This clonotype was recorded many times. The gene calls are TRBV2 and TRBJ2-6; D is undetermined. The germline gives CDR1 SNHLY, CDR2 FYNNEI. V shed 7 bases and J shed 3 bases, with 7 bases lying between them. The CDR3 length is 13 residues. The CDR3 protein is CASIPFGANVLTF. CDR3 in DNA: TGTGCCAGCATCCCCTTTGGGGCCAACGTCCTGACTTTC. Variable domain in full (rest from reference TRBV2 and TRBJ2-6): EPEVTQTPSHQVTQMGQEVILRCVPISNHLYFYWYRQILGQKVEFLVSFYNNEISEKSEIFDDQFSVERPDGSNFTLKIRSTKLEDSAMYFCASIPFGANVLTFGAGSRLTVL.

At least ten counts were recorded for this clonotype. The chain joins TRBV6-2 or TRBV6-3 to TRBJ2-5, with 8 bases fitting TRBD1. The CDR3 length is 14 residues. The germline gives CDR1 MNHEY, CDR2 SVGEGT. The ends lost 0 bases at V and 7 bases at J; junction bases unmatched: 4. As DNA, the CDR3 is TGTGCCAGCAGTTACTCCAGGGGGCAGGGGACCCAGTACTTC. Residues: CASSYSRGQGTQYF.

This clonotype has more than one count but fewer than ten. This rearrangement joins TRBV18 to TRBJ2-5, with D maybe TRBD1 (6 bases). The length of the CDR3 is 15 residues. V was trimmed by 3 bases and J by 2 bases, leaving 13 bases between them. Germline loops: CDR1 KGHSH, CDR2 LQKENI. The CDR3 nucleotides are TGTGCCAGCTCACCGGGGGCCACTTTACAAGAGACCCAGTACTTC. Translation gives CASSPGATLQETQYF.